This TCR beta chain was observed in a study of blood T cell repertoires in COVID-19 (TCRdb year 2020). In the study overall: The collaborator samples originated in the United States, Italy and Spain and spanned the acute and convalescent phases of COVID-19. Where available, HLA class I and class II types were obtained from metadata supplied by the sample provider rather than from assay-based typing. A freely available public database, intended as a resource for researchers studying the immune response to SARS-CoV-2, is where the repertoires were released. The material from the prospective study consisted of cDNA or gDNA derived from T cells, B-cell-depleted T cells, or PBMCs. The samples were drawn from the first 160 participants of the ongoing ImmuneRACE study and from 1,254 subjects provided by 6 global collaborators. Nearly every sample came with metadata listing a de-identified subject ID, COVID-19 status, age in years and sex. Deeply sampled blood TCRbeta repertoires from subjects exposed to, actively infected with, or recovered from COVID-19 were included in the dataset. Broad study findings and their caveats: Clinical and demographic metadata were provided uncurated, with the amount varying by source and participant.

In the case of this clone: Its antigen remains unidentified. Base-call qualities are not available, and no considerably larger clone is one nucleotide away.

The collaborating institutions used their own protocols to collect whole blood in K2EDTA tubes. For TCRbeta analysis, collaborators shipped samples as frozen whole blood, isolated PBMCs, or DNA extracted from either of those sample types. V sheds 3 bases and J sheds 6 bases, leaving 11 bases between their ends. Its CDR3 holds 13 amino acids, cysteine through phenylalanine. Only the CDR3 region is kept as DNA, spanning 39 bases read in frame from base 1. From the germline V gene, CDR1 is MDHEN and CDR2 is SYDVKM. TCRbeta CDR3 regions were amplified from genomic DNA by means of the immunoSEQ Assay, a bias-controlled multiplex PCR. For the original study's pipeline: The number of nucleated cells in each sample was estimated from the amplification of reference gene primers within the assay. To quantify the absolute abundance of each unique TCRbeta CDR3 rearrangement, sequence reads were collapsed and filtered. For each sample, productive Simpson clonality was calculated by taking the square root of Simpson's diversity index across productive rearrangements. TCRdb re-hosts the immuneACCESS table, in-frame sequences only. Its copies lack some clones; in the studies checked, an unresolved V gene accounts for under half of them, and the cause for the rest is not known. The V and J calls and clone size were taken over from that table, and D and trimming were inferred from the DNA. The sample table shows around 240,000 clones, and roughly four fifths are seen once. The ten largest clonotypes hold about 1.9% of the sample.

Sequenced: peripheral blood. This receptor was identified in a woman aged 80 or over with acute or convalescent COVID-19. This receptor chain uses TRBV28 and TRBJ1-2, with the identity of the D gene unclear. CDR3 reads: CASSLWVADGYTF. The base sequence is TGTGCCAGCAGTTTGTGGGTGGCGGATGGCTACACCTTC.